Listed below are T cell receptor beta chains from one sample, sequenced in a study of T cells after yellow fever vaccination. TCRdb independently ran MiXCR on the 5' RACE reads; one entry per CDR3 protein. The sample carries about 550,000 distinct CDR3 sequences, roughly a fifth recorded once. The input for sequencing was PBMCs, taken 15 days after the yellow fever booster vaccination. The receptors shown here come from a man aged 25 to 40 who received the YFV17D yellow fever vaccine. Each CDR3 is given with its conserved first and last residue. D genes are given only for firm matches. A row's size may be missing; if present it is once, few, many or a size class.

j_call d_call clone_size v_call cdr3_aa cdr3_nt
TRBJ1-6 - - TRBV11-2 CASSLMEGNSPLHF TGTGCCAGCAGCTTGATGGAGGGTAATTCACCCCTCCACTTT
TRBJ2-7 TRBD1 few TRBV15 CATSTRQGKATSLSEQYF TGTGCCACCAGCACTCGACAGGGCAAGGCTACCAGCCTTTCCGAGCAGTACTTC
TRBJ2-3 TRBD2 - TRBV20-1 CSASLAGELDTQYF TGCAGTGCTTCTTTAGCGGGAGAGTTAGATACGCAGTATTTT
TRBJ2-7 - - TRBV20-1 CSAKATSSYEQYF TGCAGTGCTAAAGCTACAAGCTCCTACGAGCAGTACTTC
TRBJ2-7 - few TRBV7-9 CASSFQGNSFEQYF TGTGCCAGCAGCTTTCAGGGGAATTCGTTCGAGCAGTACTTC
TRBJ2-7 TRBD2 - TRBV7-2 CASTPGGTIEQYF TGTGCCAGCACCCCCGGGGGGACCATCGAGCAGTACTTC
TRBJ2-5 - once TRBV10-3 CAISDRQDQETQYF TGTGCCATCAGTGATAGGCAGGACCAAGAGACCCAGTACTTC
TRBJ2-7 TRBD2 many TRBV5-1 CASDREESTRRQYF TGCGCCAGCGATCGGGAGGAGAGCACCCGACGCCAGTACTTC
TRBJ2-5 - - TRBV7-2 CASSLVGYQETQYF TGTGCCAGCAGCTTAGTTGGGTACCAAGAGACCCAGTACTTC
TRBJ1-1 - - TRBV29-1 CSSEAVPNTEAFF TGCAGCTCCGAGGCGGTACCGAACACTGAAGCTTTCTTT
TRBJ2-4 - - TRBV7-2 CASSGSGKAKNIQYF TGTGCCAGCAGCGGATCCGGGAAAGCCAAAAACATTCAGTACTTC
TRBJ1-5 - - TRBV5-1 CASSLEANQPQHF TGCGCCAGCAGCTTGGAGGCCAATCAGCCCCAGCATTTT
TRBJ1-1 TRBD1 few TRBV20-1 CSAPDRGKTMGTEAFF TGCAGTGCCCCCGACAGGGGGAAGACAATGGGCACTGAAGCTTTCTTT
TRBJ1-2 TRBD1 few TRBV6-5 CASSLSGTGIYGYTF TGTGCCAGCAGTTTATCCGGGACAGGGATCTATGGCTACACCTTC
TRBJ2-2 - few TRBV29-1 CSAVSETNTGELFF TGCAGCGCCGTTAGCGAAACGAACACCGGGGAGCTGTTTTTT
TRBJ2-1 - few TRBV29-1 CSVEADMRNEQFF TGCAGCGTTGAAGCCGATATGAGAAATGAGCAGTTCTTC
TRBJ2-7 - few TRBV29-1 CSVGGGEGYEQYF TGCAGCGTCGGAGGCGGCGAGGGCTACGAGCAGTACTTC
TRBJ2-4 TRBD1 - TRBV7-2 CASRRPPGQGVKNIQYF TGTGCCAGCAGGCGACCGCCGGGACAGGGGGTCAAAAACATTCAGTACTTC
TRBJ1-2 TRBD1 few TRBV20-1 CSAPRDSYRYTF TGCAGTGCGCCCCGGGACAGCTATCGCTACACCTTC
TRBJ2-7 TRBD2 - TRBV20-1 CSARGMSEREFNEQYF TGCAGTGCTAGAGGTATGAGCGAGCGGGAGTTCAACGAGCAGTACTTC
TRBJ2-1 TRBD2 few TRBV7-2 CASSHSGNDEQFF TGTGCCAGCAGCCACAGCGGGAACGATGAGCAGTTCTTC
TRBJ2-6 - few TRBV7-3 CASSSGLSGANVLTF TGTGCCAGCAGCTCCGGCCTCTCTGGGGCCAACGTCCTGACTTTC
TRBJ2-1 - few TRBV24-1 CATSDGQGRSYEQFF TGTGCCACCAGTGATGGACAAGGGAGAAGCTATGAGCAGTTCTTC
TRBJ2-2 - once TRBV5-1 CASTTGLNTGELFF TGCGCCAGCACGACGGGACTGAACACCGGGGAGCTGTTTTTT
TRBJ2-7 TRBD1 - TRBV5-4 CASSRQGPLPYEQYF TGTGCCAGCAGCCGACAGGGCCCACTTCCCTACGAGCAGTACTTC
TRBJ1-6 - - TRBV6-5 CASSYKDRPLHF TGTGCCAGCAGTTACAAGGACCGACCCCTCCACTTT
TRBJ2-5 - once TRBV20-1 CSAMKVARKETQCF TGCAGTGCTATGAAAGTAGCTCGTAAAGAGACCCAGTGCTTC
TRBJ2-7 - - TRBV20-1 CSASSVEQYF TGCAGTGCCTCCTCGGTCGAGCAGTACTTC
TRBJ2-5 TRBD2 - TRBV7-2 CASSRRAGGGETQYF TGTGCCAGCAGCCGTAGGGCGGGAGGAGGAGAGACCCAGTACTTC
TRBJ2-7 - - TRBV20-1 CSADSGVVQYF TGCAGTGCTGATTCAGGGGTCGTGCAGTACTTC
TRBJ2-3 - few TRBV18 CASSTSTTDTQYF TGTGCCAGCTCAACTAGCACTACAGATACGCAGTATTTT
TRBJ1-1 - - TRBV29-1 CSVRNTEAFF TGCAGCGTTCGGAACACTGAAGCTTTCTTT
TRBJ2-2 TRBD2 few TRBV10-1 CASSESGLAGGNSNTGELFF TGCGCCAGCAGTGAGTCAGGACTAGCGGGAGGCAATTCGAACACCGGGGAGCTGTTTTTT
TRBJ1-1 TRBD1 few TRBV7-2 CASRPSGQRNTEAFF TGTGCCAGCAGACCCTCGGGACAGAGGAACACTGAAGCTTTCTTT
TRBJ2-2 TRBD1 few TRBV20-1 CSARLGQGVIGELFF TGCAGTGCTAGATTGGGACAGGGGGTAATCGGGGAGCTGTTTTTT
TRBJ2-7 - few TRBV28 CASTPSRDRSYEQYF TGTGCCAGCACCCCCTCCCGGGACCGGTCCTACGAGCAGTACTTC
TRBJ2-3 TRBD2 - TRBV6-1 CASTSPTGGTDTQYF TGTGCCAGCACCTCTCCCACGGGAGGAACAGATACGCAGTATTTT
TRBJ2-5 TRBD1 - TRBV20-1 CSARDSTGPETQYF TGCAGTGCTAGAGATTCGACAGGGCCAGAGACCCAGTACTTC
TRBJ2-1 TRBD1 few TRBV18 CASSEDRGLYNEQFF TGTGCCAGCTCAGAGGACAGGGGGCTATACAATGAGCAGTTCTTC
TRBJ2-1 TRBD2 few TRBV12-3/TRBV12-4 CASSRGLAVVNEQFF TGTGCCAGCAGTCGGGGACTAGCGGTCGTCAATGAGCAGTTCTTC
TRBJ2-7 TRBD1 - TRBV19 CASSEIGTGPYEQYF TGTGCCAGTAGTGAAATCGGGACAGGACCCTACGAGCAGTACTTC
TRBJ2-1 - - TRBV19 CASTPGRRNEQFF TGTGCCAGTACCCCAGGACGTCGCAATGAGCAGTTCTTC
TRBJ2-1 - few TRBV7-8 CASSLARWTPSNEQFF TGTGCCAGCAGCTTAGCGCGGTGGACCCCCTCCAATGAGCAGTTCTTC
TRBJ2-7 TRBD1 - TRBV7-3 CASSFGTEYPYEQYF TGTGCCAGCAGCTTCGGGACAGAGTATCCCTACGAGCAGTACTTC
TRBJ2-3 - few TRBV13 CASSLTRLETTDTQYF TGTGCCAGCAGCTTAACAAGGCTAGAGACCACAGATACGCAGTATTTT